This T cell receptor beta chain was sequenced during a study of OX40 agonist ivuxolimab in advanced cancers. Overall study findings and caveats: Antigen targets of the expanded peripheral T cells went undetermined.

Details on this clone: No antigen is known for it.

Generated by immunoSEQ multiplex PCR, the TCRdb table keeps only in-frame clones and is missing some. Of about 47,000 clones in the sample, around four fifths were seen once. The source is an adult with an advanced solid tumor such as melanoma, head and neck, liver or kidney cancer. The sequencing here drew on CD4+ or CD8+ T cells sorted from blood, taken in a trial of the OX40 agonist ivuxolimab.

CDR3 DNA: TGTGCCAGCAGTTACTCGATATCCGGGGAGCTGTTTTTT. It is translated as CASSYSISGELFF. The chain is built from TRBV6-6 and TRBJ2-2; D unclear. Trimming took 0 bases from V and 6 from J, leaving 5 bases between them. CDR3 size: 13 residues. CDR1 is MNHNY and CDR2 is SVGAGI in the germline V gene (reference sequence).